Each of the 27 T cell receptor beta chains below was sequenced from the same sample in a study of metastatic and nonmetastatic thyroid tumors (dated by TCRdb to the early 2020s). None of the patients had been given any treatment before thyroid surgery. The library relied on PCR. Sequencer: Illumina HiSeq 4000. TCRdb applied fastp at Q25 and MiXCR to the public reads, then kept only in-frame beta chains. This sample lists about 16,000 clones; roughly 32% were detected once. The biggest ten clones account for about 7% of the sample. The sequencing sample was made of tumor tissue. The receptors stem from a female donor with papillary thyroid cancer or a benign thyroid nodule (not recorded which). Some clones in this sample may be carry-over from other donors' samples.

V and J are TRBV11-1 and TRBJ2-6; 9 bases are a match to TRBD1. In germline, CDR1 is SGHAT, CDR2 FQDESV (reference sequence). CDR3 size: 16 residues. Germline trimming cut 2 bases from V and 2 bases from J; bases unmatched to any gene: 1. CDR3: CASSLRTGAGANVLTF. The CDR3, as DNA: TGTGCCAGCAGCTTAAGGACAGGGGCTGGGGCCAACGTCCTGACTTTC.

The CDR3 is CSARQGLATDTQYF. The CDR3 DNA sequence: TGCAGTGCTAGACAGGGACTAGCGACAGATACGCAGTATTTT. The chain recombines TRBV20-1 with TRBJ2-3, with 10 bases that match TRBD2. The CDR3 loop spans 14 amino acids. CDR1 and CDR2 (germline): DFQATT, SNEGSKA (reference sequence). Trimming cost V 2 bases and J 3 bases; bases outside gene matches: 2.

The rearrangement joins TRBV12-3 or TRBV12-4 to TRBJ2-3; TRBD1 or TRBD2 may be the D gene (5 bases each). The CDR3 is made up of 12 amino acids. Trimming removed 6 bases at V and 1 base at J, with 5 bases between. For the CDR3, the DNA is TGTGCCAGCAGGGGACGCACAGATACGCAGTATTTT. Its translation is CASRGRTDTQYF.

V usage is TRBV6-1 and J usage is TRBJ1-6, with D uncertain. This CDR3 is 13 amino acids long. The ends were cut back, 9 bases at V and 7 bases at J, with 13 bases in the middle. Germline CDR1 is MNHNS and CDR2 is SASEGT. In nucleotides, the CDR3 is TGTGCCAGTTACCTTGCGGGGAATTCACCCCTCCACTTT. Its translation: CASYLAGNSPLHF.

The rearrangement links TRBV6-2 or TRBV6-3 to TRBJ1-5; maybe TRBD1 (5 bases). Germline-derived CDR1 and CDR2 are MNHEY and SVGEGT. The CDR3 has 13 residues. Trimming took 7 bases from V and 10 from J, leaving 17 bases between them. The CDR3 is CASTRAGGNPQHF. The CDR3 DNA reads TGTGCCAGCACCCGGGCCGGGGGTAATCCCCAGCATTTT.

As DNA, the CDR3 is TGTGCCAGCTCCAGGACTATTGGCGACAATGAGCAGTTCTTC. It translates to CASSRTIGDNEQFF. J is TRBJ2-1 and V is TRBV18; TRBD2 is a possible D gene (6 bases). The germline V gene has CDR1 KGHSH and CDR2 LQKENI. V was shortened by 6 bases and J by 5 bases, with 14 bases between the two germline ends. CDR3 length: 14 amino acids.

This clone was seen more than once but under ten times. The V and J genes are TRBV7-7 and TRBJ1-1; the D is unclear. The CDR3 contains 14 residues. V lost 5 bases and J lost 1, with 11 bases in between. Germline CDR1 reads SSHAT; CDR2 reads FNYEAQ (reference sequence). The CDR3 nucleotides read TGTGCCAGCAGCCCAGTCGCGGGGAACACTGAAGCTTTCTTT. Protein product: CASSPVAGNTEAFF.

The genes are TRBV5-1 and TRBJ2-7, with 9 bases that match TRBD1. The CDR3 is 14 residues long. V trimming: 2 bases; J trimming: 7 bases; junction bases outside the gene matches: 7. CDR1 is SGHRS, CDR2 YFSETQ, per germline. CDR3 amino acids: CASSLNPGQGEQYF. The CDR3 DNA is TGCGCCAGCAGCTTAAATCCGGGACAGGGAGAGCAGTACTTC.

The chain couples TRBV19 to TRBJ2-5; D not resolved. There are 11 residues in the CDR3. V lost 3 bases, J lost 2 bases, and 1 base lay in between. Germline V lookup: CDR1 LNHDA, CDR2 SQIVND (reference sequence). The CDR3 nucleotides are TGTGCCAGTAGTATTCAAGAGACCCAGTACTTC. Protein: CASSIQETQYF. Drawing the rest from reference TRBV19 and TRBJ2-5, the complete variable domain is DGGITQSPKYLFRKEGQNVTLSCEQNLNHDAMYWYRQDPGQGLRLIYYSQIVNDFQKGDIAEGYSVSREKKESFPLTVTSAQKNPTAFYLCASSIQETQYFGPGTRLLVL.

In its sample, this clone is medium-sized. The chain combines TRBV6-1 with TRBJ1-6; 7 bases agree with TRBD1. The germline V gene encodes CDR1 MNHNS and CDR2 SASEGT. The length of the CDR3 is 14 residues. The ends lost 3 bases at V and 10 bases at J; junction bases unmatched: 6. The CDR3 reads CASSEYRGRSPLHF. In DNA form, the CDR3 reads TGTGCCAGCAGTGAGTACAGGGGAAGATCACCCCTCCACTTT.

This clone qualifies as medium-sized (0.01 to 0.1%). CDR3 DNA sequence: TGTGCCAGCAGCTTAGAAGGGGGCGGCTATGGCTACACCTTC. Protein sequence: CASSLEGGGYGYTF. This chain joins TRBV11-2 and TRBJ1-2, with TRBD1 identical over 7 bases. The ends lost 0 bases at V and 4 bases at J; junction bases unmatched: 2. Germline V gene lookup returns CDR1 SGHAT and CDR2 FQNNGV. The CDR3 length is 14 residues. The variable domain in full, completed from reference TRBV11-2 and TRBJ1-2, reads EAGVAQSPRYKIIEKRQSVAFWCNPISGHATLYWYQQILGQGPKLLIQFQNNGVVDDSQLPKDRFSAERLKGVDSTLKIQPAKLEDSAVYLCASSLEGGGYGYTFGSGTRLTVV.

V is TRBV30 and J is TRBJ1-2, with unresolved D. Trimming pared 4 bases from V and 5 bases from J, leaving 8 bases between. The V gene's germline CDR1 is GTSNPN and CDR2 SVGIG (reference sequence). The CDR3 length is 11 residues. This CDR3 reads CAWTHSYGYTF. CDR3 in DNA: TGTGCCTGGACTCACAGTTATGGCTACACCTTC.

This clone was observed at least ten times. The V and J genes are TRBV3-1 and TRBJ2-3, with D hard to call. The V and J ends lost 2 bases and 1 base respectively, with 16 bases between them. Germline V gene sequence: CDR1 LGHDT, CDR2 YNNKEL (reference sequence). There are 17 residues in the CDR3. The CDR3 region has the DNA TGTGCCAGCAGCCAACTCATCAGGATTGGGGGCACAGATACGCAGTATTTT. Translation gives CASSQLIRIGGTDTQYF.

This clone was seen ten or more times. The chain combines TRBV12-3 or TRBV12-4 with TRBJ2-1; TRBD2 aligns across 9 bases. The J segment lost 9 bases and the V segment lost 0 bases, leaving 12 bases of the junction unmatched. The CDR3 is made up of 17 amino acids. DNA of the CDR3: TGTGCCAGCAGTTTAGCGCTAAATGGACTAGCGAAGGGTGAGCAGTTCTTC. This encodes CASSLALNGLAKGEQFF.

The rearrangement links TRBV6-1 to TRBJ2-5; 10 bases are shared with TRBD2. The CDR3 extends over 15 amino acids. Trimming at V came to 3 bases and at J to 2 bases, leaving 3 bases not matched to a gene. The germline gives CDR1 MNHNS, CDR2 SASEGT. CDR3 sequence reads: CASSDASGGQETQYF. CDR3 DNA: TGTGCCAGCAGTGACGCTAGCGGGGGTCAAGAGACCCAGTACTTC.

This clone has a count of ten or more. CDR3 sequence (DNA): TGTGCCAGCAGCCAAGTCAACTACGAGCAGTACTTC. Its protein is CASSQVNYEQYF. This rearrangement joins TRBV3-1 to TRBJ2-7, with D unclear. The V end lost 1 base, the J end lost 3 bases, and 4 bases lay between the germline ends. The length of the CDR3 is 12 residues. CDR1 LGHDT and CDR2 YNNKEL come from the germline V gene (reference sequence).

This clone is labeled as medium-sized. The gene calls are TRBV5-1 and TRBJ2-4; tentatively, D is TRBD1 or TRBD2 (6 bases each). V was cut by 5 bases and J by 8 bases, with 17 bases left in between. In germline, CDR1 is SGHRS, CDR2 YFSETQ. The CDR3 length is 14 residues. The CDR3 sequence is CASSRTWGADIQYF. The CDR3 DNA reads as TGCGCCAGCAGTCGAACGTGGGGGGCGGACATTCAGTACTTC.

The sample holds one count of this clone. This chain connects TRBV9 to TRBJ2-1; 8 nucleotides match TRBD2. The length of the CDR3 is 17 residues. CDR1 SGDLS and CDR2 YYNGEE come from the germline V gene. The V and J ends lost 4 bases and 7 bases, in that order; junction bases with no gene match: 16. The CDR3 region has the DNA TGTGCCAGCAGCCCGGGGGGGGTGACTACCAACTCGAATGAGCAGTTCTTC. It yields the protein CASSPGGVTTNSNEQFF.

In this sample, this clone turned up many times. J is TRBJ2-2 and V is TRBV6-1, with D perhaps matching TRBD1 (5 bases). Trimming shortened V by 6 bases and J by 1 base, and 9 bases separated the two germline ends. CDR1 MNHNS and CDR2 SASEGT come from the germline V gene. The CDR3 runs to 14 residues. This CDR3 reads CASRADRNTGELFF. CDR3 sequence (DNA): TGTGCCAGCAGGGCAGACAGGAACACCGGGGAGCTGTTTTTT.

The table lists this clone with many counts. The CDR3 DNA is TGTGCCAGCGGACGACTAGCGGACCAAGAGACCCAGTACTTC. It is translated as CASGRLADQETQYF. The chain links TRBV7-9 to TRBJ2-5; 9 nucleotides agree with TRBD2. Trimming cost V 8 bases and J 0 bases; bases outside gene matches: 4. The CDR3 totals 14 residues. CDR1 is SEHNR, CDR2 FQNEAQ, per germline (reference sequence).

In DNA, the CDR3 is TGTGCCGCTAGAAGGGACCTGAACACTGAAGCTTTCTTT. It translates to CAARRDLNTEAFF. The chain has TRBV3-1 and TRBJ1-1; D perhaps matches TRBD1 (5 bases). Germline V CDR1 and CDR2: LGHDT, YNNKEL (reference sequence). V lost 11 bases to trimming and J lost 0 bases, with 13 bases between them. The CDR3 length is 13 residues.

The rearrangement uses TRBV5-1 and TRBJ2-1, with a tentative D call TRBD2 (6 bases). V gave up 3 bases and J gave up 7 bases, with 14 bases separating them. The CDR3 extends over 14 amino acids. CDR1 and CDR2 from the germline V gene are SGHRS and YFSETQ. This chain's CDR3 is CASSYGGTENEQFF. CDR3 bases: TGCGCCAGCAGCTATGGCGGGACGGAAAATGAGCAGTTCTTC.

V gene TRBV6-1 combines with J gene TRBJ2-3; a weak D match, TRBD2 (6 bases). The CDR3 extends over 16 amino acids. CDR1 and CDR2 from the germline V gene are MNHNS and SASEGT. V dropped 8 bases and J dropped 2 bases, with 20 bases sitting between them. CDR3 protein: CASPGEWGGDTDTQYF. The CDR3 DNA is TGTGCCAGCCCGGGGGAATGGGGCGGGGACACAGATACGCAGTATTTT.

The V gene is TRBV5-1, the J gene TRBJ2-7; D gene ambiguous. Trimming took 2 bases from V and 3 from J, leaving 18 bases between them. Germline V gene data show CDR1 as SGHRS and CDR2 as YFSETQ. The CDR3 contains 16 residues. The CDR3 nucleotides read TGCGCCAGCAGCTTCGAGCCCCAGCCCCAAAACTACGAGCAGTACTTC. Encoded protein: CASSFEPQPQNYEQYF.

V gene TRBV3-1 combines with J gene TRBJ1-6; 10 bases line up with TRBD1. CDR1 is LGHDT, CDR2 YNNKEL, per germline (reference sequence). Trimming at V came to 7 bases and at J to 11 bases, leaving 11 bases not matched to a gene. The CDR3 runs to 15 residues. Here the CDR3 DNA reads TGTGCCAGCATCGATGGGGACAGGGGAGCGGCACCCCTCCACTTT. Translated: CASIDGDRGAAPLHF.

The rearrangement uses TRBV30 and TRBJ2-1; 7 nucleotides agree with TRBD1. The CDR3 contains 12 residues. Germline V gives CDR1 GTSNPN, CDR2 SVGIG (reference sequence). J was trimmed by 3 bases and V by 4 bases; bases with no gene match: 0. The CDR3 spells CAWTGGYNEQFF. The DNA for the CDR3 is TGTGCCTGGACAGGGGGCTACAATGAGCAGTTCTTC.

This clone ranks as medium-sized (0.01 to 0.1%). CDR3 amino acids: CASSLAGTPARGYTF. CDR3 DNA: TGTGCCAGCAGCTTAGCGGGGACACCGGCCCGTGGCTACACCTTC. V gene TRBV7-9 combines with J gene TRBJ1-2; TRBD1 might be the D (6 bases). V dropped 0 bases and J dropped 7 bases, with 15 bases sitting between them. Per germline, CDR1 SEHNR and CDR2 FQNEAQ (reference sequence). The CDR3 runs to 15 residues.